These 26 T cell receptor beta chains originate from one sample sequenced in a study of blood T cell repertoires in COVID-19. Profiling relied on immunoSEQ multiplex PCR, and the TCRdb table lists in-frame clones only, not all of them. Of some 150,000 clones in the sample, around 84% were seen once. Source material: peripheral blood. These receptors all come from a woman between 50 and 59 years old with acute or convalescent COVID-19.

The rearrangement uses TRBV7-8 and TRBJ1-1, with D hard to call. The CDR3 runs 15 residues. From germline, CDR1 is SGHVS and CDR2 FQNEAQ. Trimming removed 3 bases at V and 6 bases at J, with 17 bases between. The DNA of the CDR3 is TGTGCCAGCAGCTTGGCTGGTGGTATTAACCCTGAAGCTTTCTTT. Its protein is CASSLAGGINPEAFF.

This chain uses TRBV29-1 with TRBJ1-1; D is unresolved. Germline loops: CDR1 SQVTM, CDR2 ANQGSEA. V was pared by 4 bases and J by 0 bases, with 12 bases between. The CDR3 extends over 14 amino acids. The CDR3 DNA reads TGCAGCGTTGGTTTAGCAACCATGAACACTGAAGCTTTCTTT. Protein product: CSVGLATMNTEAFF. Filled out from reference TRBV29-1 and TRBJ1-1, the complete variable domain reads SAVISQKPSRDICQRGTSLTIQCQVDSQVTMMFWYRQQPGQSLTLIATANQGSEATYESGFVIDKFPISRPNLTFSTLTVSNMSPEDSSIYLCSVGLATMNTEAFFGQGTRLTVV.

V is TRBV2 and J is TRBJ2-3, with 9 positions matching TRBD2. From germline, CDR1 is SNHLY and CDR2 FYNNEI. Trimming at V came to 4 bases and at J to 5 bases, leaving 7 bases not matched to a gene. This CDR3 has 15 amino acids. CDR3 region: CASSGGAGGGDTQYF. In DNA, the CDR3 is TGTGCCAGCAGTGGTGGGGCGGGAGGGGGAGATACGCAGTATTTT.

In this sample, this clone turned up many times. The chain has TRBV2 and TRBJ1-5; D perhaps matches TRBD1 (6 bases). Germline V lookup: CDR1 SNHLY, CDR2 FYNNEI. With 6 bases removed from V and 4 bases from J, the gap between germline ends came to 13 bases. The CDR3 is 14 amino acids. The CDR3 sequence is CASRRTVVNQPQHF. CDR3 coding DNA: TGTGCCAGCAGAAGGACAGTGGTAAATCAGCCCCAGCATTTT.

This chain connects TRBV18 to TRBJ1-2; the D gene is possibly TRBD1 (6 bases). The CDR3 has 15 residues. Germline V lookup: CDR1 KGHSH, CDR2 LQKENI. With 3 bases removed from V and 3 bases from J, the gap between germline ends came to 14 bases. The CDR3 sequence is CASSPPGGPHYGYTF. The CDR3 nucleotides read TGTGCCAGCTCACCCCCCGGGGGGCCGCACTATGGCTACACCTTC.

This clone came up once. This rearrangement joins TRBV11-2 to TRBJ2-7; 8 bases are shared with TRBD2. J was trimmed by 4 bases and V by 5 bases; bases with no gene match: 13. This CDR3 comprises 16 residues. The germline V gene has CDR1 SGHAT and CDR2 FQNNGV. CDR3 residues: CASSPIRWREVYEQYF. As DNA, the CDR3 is TGTGCCAGCAGCCCGATCCGGTGGCGGGAGGTTTACGAGCAGTACTTC.

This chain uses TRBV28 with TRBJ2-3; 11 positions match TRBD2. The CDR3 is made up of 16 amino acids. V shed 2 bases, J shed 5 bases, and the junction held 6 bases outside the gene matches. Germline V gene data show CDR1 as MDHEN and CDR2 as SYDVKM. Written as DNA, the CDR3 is TGTGCCAGCAGTTTAGGCCTAGCGGGAGGAAGAGATACGCAGTATTTT. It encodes CASSLGLAGGRDTQYF.

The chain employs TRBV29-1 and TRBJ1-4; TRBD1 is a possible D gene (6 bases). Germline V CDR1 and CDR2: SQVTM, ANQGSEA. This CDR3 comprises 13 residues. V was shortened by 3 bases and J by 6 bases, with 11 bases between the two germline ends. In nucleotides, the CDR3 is TGCAGCGTTGATAGCAGGGGCGATGAAAAACTGTTTTTT. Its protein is CSVDSRGDEKLFF.

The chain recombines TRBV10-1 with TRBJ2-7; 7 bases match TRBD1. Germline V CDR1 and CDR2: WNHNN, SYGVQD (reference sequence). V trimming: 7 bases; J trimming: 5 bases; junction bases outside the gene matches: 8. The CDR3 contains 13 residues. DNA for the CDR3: TGCGCCAGCAACCTAACAGGGGTCCACGAGCAGTACTTC. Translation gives CASNLTGVHEQYF.

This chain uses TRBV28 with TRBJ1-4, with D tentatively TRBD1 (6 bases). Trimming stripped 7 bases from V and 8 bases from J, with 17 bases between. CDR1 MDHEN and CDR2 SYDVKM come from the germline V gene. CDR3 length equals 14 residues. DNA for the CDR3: TGTGCCAGCAATACGAGGGGGGGGGAAGAAAAACTGTTTTTT. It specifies CASNTRGGEEKLFF.

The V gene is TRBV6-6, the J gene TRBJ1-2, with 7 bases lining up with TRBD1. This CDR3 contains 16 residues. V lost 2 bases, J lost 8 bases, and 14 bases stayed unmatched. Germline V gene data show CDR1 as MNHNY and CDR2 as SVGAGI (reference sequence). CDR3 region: CASSYDGETGRYGYTF. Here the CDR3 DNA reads TGTGCCAGCAGTTACGACGGGGAGACAGGGAGGTACGGCTACACCTTC.

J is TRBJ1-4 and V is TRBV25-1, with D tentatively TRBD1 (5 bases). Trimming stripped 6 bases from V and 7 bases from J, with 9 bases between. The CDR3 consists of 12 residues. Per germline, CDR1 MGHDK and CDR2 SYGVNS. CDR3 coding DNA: TGTGCCAGCAGGCAGGGAAGTGAAAAACTGTTTTTT. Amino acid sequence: CASRQGSEKLFF.

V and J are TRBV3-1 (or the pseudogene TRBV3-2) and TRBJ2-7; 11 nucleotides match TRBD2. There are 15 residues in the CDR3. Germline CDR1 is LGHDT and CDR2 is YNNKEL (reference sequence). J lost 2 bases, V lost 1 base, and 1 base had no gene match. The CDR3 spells CASSQGLAGTYEQYF. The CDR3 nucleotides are TGTGCCAGCAGCCAAGGACTAGCGGGGACCTACGAGCAGTACTTC.

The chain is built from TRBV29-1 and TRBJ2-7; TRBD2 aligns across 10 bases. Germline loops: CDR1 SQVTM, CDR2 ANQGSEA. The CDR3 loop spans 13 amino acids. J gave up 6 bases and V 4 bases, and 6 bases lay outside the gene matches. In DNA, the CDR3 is TGCAGCGTTGGAGCGGGAGGGCCTGTCGAGCAGTACTTC. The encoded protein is CSVGAGGPVEQYF.

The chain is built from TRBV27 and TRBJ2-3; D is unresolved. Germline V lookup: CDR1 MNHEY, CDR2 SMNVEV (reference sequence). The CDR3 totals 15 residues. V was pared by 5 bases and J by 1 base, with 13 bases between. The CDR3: CASSPRRGGTDTQYF. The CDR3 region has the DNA TGTGCCAGCAGTCCCCGACGAGGAGGCACAGATACGCAGTATTTT.

The CDR3: CASSPRDYRETQYF. In DNA, the CDR3 is TGTGCCAGCAGCCCCCGGGACTACAGAGAGACCCAGTACTTC. The chain is built from TRBV5-4 and TRBJ2-5, with 7 bases that match TRBD2. Germline CDR1 is SGHNT and CDR2 is YYREEE (reference sequence). V shed 4 bases and J 4 bases; nucleotides not matched to a gene: 7. CDR3 length equals 14 residues.

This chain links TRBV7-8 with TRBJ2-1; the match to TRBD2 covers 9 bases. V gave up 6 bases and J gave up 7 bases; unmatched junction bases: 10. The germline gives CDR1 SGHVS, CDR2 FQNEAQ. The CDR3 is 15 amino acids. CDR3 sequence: CASSFGGGARNEQFF. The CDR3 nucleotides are TGTGCCAGCAGTTTTGGCGGGGGGGCGCGGAATGAGCAGTTCTTC.

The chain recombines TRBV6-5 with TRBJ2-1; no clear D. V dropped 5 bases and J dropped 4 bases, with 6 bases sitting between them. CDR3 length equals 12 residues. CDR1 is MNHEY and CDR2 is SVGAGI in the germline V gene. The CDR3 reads CASSLSYNEQFF. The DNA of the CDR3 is TGTGCCAGCAGTCTTTCTTACAATGAGCAGTTCTTC.

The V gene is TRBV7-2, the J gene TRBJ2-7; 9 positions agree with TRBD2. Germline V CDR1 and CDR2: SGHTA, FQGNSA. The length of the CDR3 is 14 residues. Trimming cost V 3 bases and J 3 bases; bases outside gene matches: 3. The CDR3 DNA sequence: TGTGCCAGCAGCTTGGGACTAGCCAACTACGAGCAGTACTTC. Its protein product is CASSLGLANYEQYF.

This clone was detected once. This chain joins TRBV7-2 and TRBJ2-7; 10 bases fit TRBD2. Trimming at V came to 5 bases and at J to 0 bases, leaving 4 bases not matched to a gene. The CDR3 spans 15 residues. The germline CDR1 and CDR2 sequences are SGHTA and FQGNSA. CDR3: CASSLSGRPSYEQYF. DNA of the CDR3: TGTGCCAGCAGCCTTAGCGGGAGGCCCTCCTACGAGCAGTACTTC.

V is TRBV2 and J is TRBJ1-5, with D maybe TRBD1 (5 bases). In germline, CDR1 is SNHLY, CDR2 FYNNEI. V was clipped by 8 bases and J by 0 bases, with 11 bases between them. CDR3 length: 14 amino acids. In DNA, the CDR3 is TGTGCCAGCGCGGACGGACATAGCAATCAGCCCCAGCATTTT. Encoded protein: CASADGHSNQPQHF. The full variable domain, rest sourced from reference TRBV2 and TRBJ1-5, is EPEVTQTPSHQVTQMGQEVILRCVPISNHLYFYWYRQILGQKVEFLVSFYNNEISEKSEIFDDQFSVERPDGSNFTLKIRSTKLEDSAMYFCASADGHSNQPQHFGDGTRLSIL.

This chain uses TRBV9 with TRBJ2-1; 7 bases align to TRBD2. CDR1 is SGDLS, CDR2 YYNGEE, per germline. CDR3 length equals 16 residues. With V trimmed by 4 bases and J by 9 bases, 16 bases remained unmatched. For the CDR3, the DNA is TGTGCCAGCAGCTTCGTGAGCGGGATCCGATCAGGTGAGCAGTTCTTC. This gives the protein CASSFVSGIRSGEQFF.

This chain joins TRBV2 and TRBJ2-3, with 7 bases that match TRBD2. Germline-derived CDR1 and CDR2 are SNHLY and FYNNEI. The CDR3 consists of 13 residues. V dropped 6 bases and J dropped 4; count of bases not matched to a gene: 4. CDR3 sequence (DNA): TGTGCCAGCAGCGGACTAGTACCAGATACGCAGTATTTT. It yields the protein CASSGLVPDTQYF.

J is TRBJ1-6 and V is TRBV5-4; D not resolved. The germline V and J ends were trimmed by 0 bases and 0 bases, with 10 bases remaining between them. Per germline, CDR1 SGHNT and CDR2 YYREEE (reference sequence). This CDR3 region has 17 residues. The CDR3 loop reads CASSLGGSTSYNSPLHF. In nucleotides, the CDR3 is TGTGCCAGCAGCTTGGGTGGCAGTACCTCCTATAATTCACCCCTCCACTTT.

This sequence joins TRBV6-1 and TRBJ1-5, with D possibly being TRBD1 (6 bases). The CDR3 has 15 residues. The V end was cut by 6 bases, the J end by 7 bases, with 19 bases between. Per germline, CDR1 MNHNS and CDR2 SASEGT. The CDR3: CASRLRDRLNQPQHF. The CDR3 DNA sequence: TGTGCCAGCAGGCTAAGAGACAGGCTGAACCAGCCCCAGCATTTT.

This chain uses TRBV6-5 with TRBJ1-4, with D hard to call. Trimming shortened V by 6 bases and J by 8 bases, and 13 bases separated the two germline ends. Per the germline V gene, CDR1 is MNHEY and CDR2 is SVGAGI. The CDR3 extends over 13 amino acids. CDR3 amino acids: CASSPEPREKLFF. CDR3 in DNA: TGTGCCAGCAGCCCCGAACCGAGAGAAAAACTGTTTTTT.